Shown below are 23 T cell receptor beta chains from a single sample sequenced in a study of blood T cell repertoires in COVID-19. Profiled with immunoSEQ multiplex PCR; TCRdb holds only in-frame clones, not every one. Among 350,000 or so clones listed, 88% were seen once. The source material was PBMCs or T cells enriched from blood (not recorded which). The receptors stem from a woman aged 25 to 39 who had been exposed to COVID-19.

The V gene is TRBV28, the J gene TRBJ2-7; TRBD1 is a possible D gene (5 bases). Germline CDR1 is MDHEN and CDR2 is SYDVKM. The CDR3 has 12 amino acids. Trimming stripped 7 bases from V and 2 bases from J, with 9 bases between. The CDR3 DNA is TGTGCCAGCACTGCAGGGACCTACGAGCAGTACTTC. It encodes CASTAGTYEQYF.

The chain combines TRBV12-5 with TRBJ1-5, with D possibly matching TRBD1 (5 bases). V lost 5 bases and J lost 7, with 18 bases in between. The CDR3 is 15 residues long. Germline V gene lookup returns CDR1 LGHNT and CDR2 FRNRAP. CDR3 sequence: CASGQLQVSGQPQHF. CDR3 DNA sequence: TGTGCTAGTGGTCAACTACAGGTATCAGGGCAGCCCCAGCATTTT.

The chain has TRBV19 and TRBJ2-1; unclear D gene. Trimming pared 3 bases from V and 2 bases from J, leaving 14 bases between. Germline loops: CDR1 LNHDA, CDR2 SQIVND (reference sequence). The CDR3 extends over 16 amino acids. CDR3 coding DNA: TGTGCCAGTAGTATCCCCCCCGGCGGCGCCTACAATGAGCAGTTCTTC. It yields the protein CASSIPPGGAYNEQFF.

This chain joins TRBV11-2 and TRBJ1-6, with D unclear. CDR3 length equals 16 residues. Germline V lookup: CDR1 SGHAT, CDR2 FQNNGV. The V end lost 1 base, the J end lost 0 bases, and 7 bases lay between the germline ends. The CDR3 reads CASSLVPSSYNSPLHF. The CDR3 bases are TGTGCCAGCAGCTTAGTTCCCAGCTCCTATAATTCACCCCTCCACTTT.

J is TRBJ2-3 and V is TRBV27, with 7 bases lining up with TRBD2. CDR3 length: 15 amino acids. Per the germline V gene, CDR1 is MNHEY and CDR2 is SMNVEV (reference sequence). V was pared by 2 bases and J by 2 bases, with 4 bases of the junction left unmatched. CDR3: CASSLGSGLTDTQYF. In DNA, the CDR3 is TGTGCCAGCAGTTTAGGTAGCGGGCTCACAGATACGCAGTATTTT.

The chain links TRBV19 to TRBJ2-2; a weak D match, TRBD1 (6 bases). CDR1 and CDR2 from the germline V gene are LNHDA and SQIVND (reference sequence). The V and J ends lost 5 bases and 4 bases respectively, with 17 bases between them. This CDR3 has 16 amino acids. The CDR3 sequence is CASSVTPGHFTGELFF. The CDR3 DNA reads as TGTGCCAGTAGTGTGACCCCGGGACATTTCACCGGGGAGCTGTTTTTT.

As regards this clone: Different DNA sequences within this sample yield the same CDR3. The gene calls are TRBV28 and TRBJ2-7, with D uncertain. This CDR3 has 11 residues. Germline values: CDR1 MDHEN, CDR2 SYDVKM. V lost 4 bases, J lost 3 bases, and 4 bases lay in between. Here the CDR3 DNA reads TGTGCCAGCAGTTCGGTCTACGAGCAGTACTTC. This encodes CASSSVYEQYF.

The rearrangement joins TRBV2 to TRBJ1-2; 11 bases are shared with TRBD1. This CDR3 is 13 amino acids long. V shed 5 bases and J 8 bases; nucleotides not matched to a gene: 4. Per germline, CDR1 SNHLY and CDR2 FYNNEI. In DNA, the CDR3 is TGTGCCAGCAGTTCGGACAGGGGGCGCGGCTACACCTTC. Amino acids: CASSSDRGRGYTF.

CDR3 amino acids: CASKGDRGSPLHF. Written as DNA, the CDR3 is TGTGCCAGCAAAGGGGACAGGGGTTCACCCCTCCACTTT. The chain links TRBV2 to TRBJ1-6, with TRBD1 matching over 10 bases. Germline-derived CDR1 and CDR2 are SNHLY and FYNNEI. The junction had 3 bases not matched to a gene; V was cut back by 7 bases and J by 9 bases. The CDR3 totals 13 residues.

The chain uses TRBV19 and TRBJ2-1; 11 positions agree with TRBD1. V was pared by 3 bases and J by 6 bases, with 4 bases of the junction left unmatched. Germline assignment: CDR1 LNHDA and CDR2 SQIVND (reference sequence). The CDR3 is 15 residues long. The CDR3 sequence: CASSIGQGAGNEQFF. CDR3 coding DNA: TGTGCCAGTAGTATCGGACAGGGGGCAGGCAATGAGCAGTTCTTC.

V usage is TRBV6-5 and J usage is TRBJ1-4, with D perhaps matching TRBD1 (5 bases). V lost 2 bases and J lost 6, with 10 bases in between. The CDR3 extends over 14 amino acids. Per germline, CDR1 MNHEY and CDR2 SVGAGI. The CDR3 spells CASSYAGPHEKLFF. CDR3 DNA sequence: TGTGCCAGCAGTTACGCAGGGCCACATGAAAAACTGTTTTTT.

V is TRBV5-1 and J is TRBJ2-7; 7 bases are shared with TRBD2. CDR1 and CDR2 from the germline V gene are SGHRS and YFSETQ. The CDR3 consists of 15 residues. Trimming cost V 5 bases and J 0 bases; bases outside gene matches: 8. CDR3 loop: CASRSLAASSYEQYF. The DNA of the CDR3 is TGCGCCAGCAGGAGCCTAGCGGCCAGCTCCTACGAGCAGTACTTC.

V is TRBV11-2 and J is TRBJ2-3, with TRBD1 matching 8 bases. In germline, CDR1 is SGHAT, CDR2 FQNNGV. CDR3 length: 16 residues. The ends lost 2 bases at V and 2 bases at J; junction bases unmatched: 6. The CDR3 nucleotides read TGTGCCAGCAGCTTACTGACAGGGGCCCCCACAGATACGCAGTATTTT. This sequence encodes CASSLLTGAPTDTQYF.

V usage is TRBV9 and J usage is TRBJ2-7; TRBD1 aligns across 10 bases. Per the germline V gene, CDR1 is SGDLS and CDR2 is YYNGEE. With 4 bases clipped from V and 6 bases from J, the junction kept 13 bases outside the gene matches. The length of the CDR3 is 16 residues. The CDR3 here is CASSPHPGTGVLEQYF. In DNA form, the CDR3 reads TGTGCCAGCAGCCCCCACCCGGGGACAGGGGTGCTCGAGCAGTACTTC.

This chain uses TRBV4-1 with TRBJ2-1; 8 nucleotides match TRBD2. The CDR3 loop spans 18 amino acids. After removal of 0 bases from V and 0 bases from J, the junction contained 7 bases not matched to a gene. The V gene's germline CDR1 is MGHRA and CDR2 YSYEKL. The DNA of the CDR3 is TGCGCCAGCAGCCAAGAGCGCGCGGGAGGTTACTCCTACAATGAGCAGTTCTTC. Residues: CASSQERAGGYSYNEQFF.

This chain joins TRBV18 and TRBJ1-1; 7 bases match TRBD1. The V segment lost 5 bases and the J segment 5 bases; nucleotides outside the gene matches: 8. The germline CDR1 and CDR2 sequences are KGHSH and LQKENI. This CDR3 spans 14 amino acids. CDR3 sequence (DNA): TGTGCCAGCTCAAACGACAGGGATGGAACTGAAGCTTTCTTT. It is translated as CASSNDRDGTEAFF.

V gene TRBV10-3 combines with J gene TRBJ2-7, with 11 positions matching TRBD2. V trimming: 3 bases; J trimming: 3 bases; junction bases outside the gene matches: 1. This CDR3 has 14 amino acids. Germline V CDR1 and CDR2: ENHRY, SYGVKD. In DNA form, the CDR3 reads TGTGCCATCAGTGATGGGACTAGCGGCTACGAGCAGTACTTC. Its translation is CAISDGTSGYEQYF.

The V and J genes are TRBV6-5 and TRBJ2-7; 7 bases fit TRBD2. The CDR3 covers 14 residues. Germline assignment: CDR1 MNHEY and CDR2 SVGAGI. The ends lost 6 bases at V and 0 bases at J; junction bases unmatched: 5. CDR3 protein: CASRVGGVSYEQYF. The CDR3 coding sequence is TGTGCCAGCAGAGTGGGAGGGGTCTCCTACGAGCAGTACTTC.

V gene TRBV3-1 (or the pseudogene TRBV3-2) combines with J gene TRBJ2-6; perhaps TRBD1 as D (6 bases). Trimming cost V 4 bases and J 2 bases, with 18 bases left between them. CDR1 is LGHDT, CDR2 YNNKEL, per germline (reference sequence). The CDR3 length is 18 residues. As DNA, the CDR3 is TGTGCCAGCAGCCCCTTAATAAGAACAGGGACTGGGGCCAACGTCCTGACTTTC. This translates into CASSPLIRTGTGANVLTF.

CDR3 sequence: CASSPAGGRSTDTQYF. The CDR3 nucleotides read TGTGCCAGCAGCCCCGCCGGCGGGCGAAGCACAGATACGCAGTATTTT. The J gene is TRBJ2-3, the V gene TRBV7-8; weak D call: TRBD2 (5 bases). This CDR3 spans 16 amino acids. The V gene lost 5 bases and the J gene lost 0 bases, with 15 bases spanning the gap. In germline, CDR1 is SGHVS, CDR2 FQNEAQ.

The V gene is TRBV28, the J gene TRBJ1-5; 8 nucleotides match TRBD1. Trimming removed 5 bases from V and 6 bases from J; junction bases left unmatched: 9. The CDR3 loop spans 15 amino acids. Germline assignment: CDR1 MDHEN and CDR2 SYDVKM. CDR3 protein: CASSPGRGRGQPQHF. The CDR3, as DNA: TGTGCCAGCAGTCCCGGCAGGGGGCGCGGTCAGCCCCAGCATTTT.

V and J are TRBV3-1 (or the pseudogene TRBV3-2) and TRBJ1-3; D may be TRBD1 (6 bases). Germline CDR1 reads LGHDT; CDR2 reads YNNKEL (reference sequence). The length of the CDR3 is 15 residues. V lost 6 bases and J lost 4, with 16 bases in between. CDR3 DNA sequence: TGTGCCAGCAGTTCCCTGGGACAAACGGGAAACACCATATATTTT. The encoded protein is CASSSLGQTGNTIYF.

The chain uses TRBV30 and TRBJ2-1; D may be TRBD1 (6 bases). Germline V gene sequence: CDR1 GTSNPN, CDR2 SVGIG (reference sequence). The CDR3 spans 16 residues. Deletions cut 0 bases from V and 4 bases from J, with 16 bases between. The CDR3 is CAWSVLGQTTYNEQFF. CDR3 bases: TGTGCCTGGAGTGTACTGGGACAAACGACTTACAATGAGCAGTTCTTC.